One sample yielded the 20 T cell receptor beta chains listed below, sequenced in a study of cytotoxic CD8 clonotypes in ibrutinib-treated CLL (dated by TCRdb to the early 2020s). Libraries were made using the immunoSEQ multiplex PCR assay. TCRdb provides this immuneACCESS table in a form limited to in-frame rearrangements. Some clones are lacking; in checked studies, under half of them reflect an unresolved V gene, and why the rest are absent is not known. Counted in this sample were fewer than 150,000 clones; 80% to 85% of them appeared once. Roughly 3.1% of the sample goes to the ten largest clones. Taken with the paper, the label for time point translates to: approximately 25 months on ibrutinib. The sample here was PBMCs, taken after 24 months of ibrutinib treatment. All receptors come from a human donor with chronic lymphocytic leukemia.

Only one count was recorded for this clone. The chain couples TRBV29-1 to TRBJ1-2, with D unclear. Trimming cost V 3 bases and J 2 bases, with 16 bases left between them. The CDR3 runs 15 residues. CDR1 SQVTM and CDR2 ANQGSEA come from the germline V gene. The CDR3 region is CSVDRPPSLNYGYTF. The CDR3 DNA reads TGCAGCGTTGATCGACCTCCAAGCCTGAACTATGGCTACACCTTC.

The table lists this clone with a few counts. V is TRBV10-1 and J is TRBJ1-1, with D perhaps matching TRBD1 (5 bases). V was clipped by 3 bases and J by 1 base, with 6 bases between them. CDR3 length: 13 amino acids. Germline CDR1 is WNHNN and CDR2 is SYGVQD (reference sequence). In nucleotides, the CDR3 is TGCGCCAGCAGTGATAGGGGGAACACTGAAGCTTTCTTT. Residues: CASSDRGNTEAFF.

The chain employs TRBV7-9 and TRBJ2-1; D gene ambiguous. The CDR3 consists of 16 residues. Deletions cut 5 bases from V and 0 bases from J, with 14 bases between. Germline V gene lookup returns CDR1 SEHNR and CDR2 FQNEAQ (reference sequence). CDR3 residues: CASSATDGSSYNEQFF. The CDR3 nucleotides are TGTGCCAGCAGCGCGACCGACGGAAGCTCCTACAATGAGCAGTTCTTC.

This clone has more than one count but fewer than ten. The rearrangement links TRBV28 to TRBJ2-5, with D hard to call. From germline, CDR1 is MDHEN and CDR2 SYDVKM. V lost 1 base to trimming and J lost 1 base, with 13 bases between them. The CDR3 contains 16 residues. This CDR3 is CASSLSETAAQETQYF. The CDR3 region has the DNA TGTGCCAGCAGTTTATCGGAAACAGCCGCCCAAGAGACCCAGTACTTC. Filled out from reference TRBV28 and TRBJ2-5, the complete variable domain reads DVKVTQSSRYLVKRTGEKVFLECVQDMDHENMFWYRQDPGLGLRLIYFSYDVKMKEKGDIPEGYSVSREKKERFSLILESASTNQTSMYLCASSLSETAAQETQYFGPGTRLLVL.

The chain has TRBV13 and TRBJ2-5; maybe TRBD2 (6 bases). Germline V gene lookup returns CDR1 PRHDT and CDR2 FYEKMQ (reference sequence). The V end was cut by 5 bases, the J end by 6 bases, with 16 bases between. The CDR3 spans 14 residues. In DNA form, the CDR3 reads TGTGCCAGCAGCCCGAAGACTAGTTTTAAGACCCAGTACTTC. It is translated as CASSPKTSFKTQYF.

This sequence joins TRBV5-1 and TRBJ2-5, with a tentative D call TRBD2 (6 bases). The CDR3 length is 15 residues. Germline V gene data show CDR1 as SGHRS and CDR2 as YFSETQ. V was shortened by 4 bases and J by 5 bases, with 18 bases between the two germline ends. CDR3 bases: TGCGCCAGCAGCGCGGGACGGGCCATCTATGAGACCCAGTACTTC. Amino acids: CASSAGRAIYETQYF.

V usage is TRBV7-2 and J usage is TRBJ2-5; maybe TRBD2 (5 bases). CDR1 and CDR2 from the germline V gene are SGHTA and FQGNSA. V was trimmed by 1 base and J by 5 bases, leaving 14 bases between them. This CDR3 comprises 15 residues. The CDR3 DNA reads TGTGCCAGCAGCTTAGACGCGGGCTTGCGGGAGACCCAGTACTTC. Its protein is CASSLDAGLRETQYF.

J is TRBJ1-1 and V is TRBV5-4, with D unresolved. CDR1 is SGHNT and CDR2 is YYREEE in the germline V gene (reference sequence). V lost 2 bases and J 4 bases, leaving 12 bases between the germline ends. The CDR3 runs 14 residues. The chain's CDR3 is CASSLRTLSTEAFF. Written as DNA, the CDR3 is TGTGCCAGCAGCTTACGGACTCTGAGCACTGAAGCTTTCTTT. Full variable domain (outside the CDR3, taken from reference TRBV5-4 and TRBJ1-1): ETGVTQSPTHLIKTRGQQVTLRCSSQSGHNTVSWYQQALGQGPQFIFQYYREEENGRGNFPPRFSGLQFPNYSSELNVNALELDDSALYLCASSLRTLSTEAFFGQGTRLTVV.

V and J are TRBV7-9 and TRBJ2-2; D ambiguous. The germline CDR1 and CDR2 sequences are SEHNR and FQNEAQ (reference sequence). V lost 5 bases, J lost 2 bases, and 6 bases lay in between. The CDR3 extends over 13 amino acids. CDR3 coding DNA: TGTGCCAGCAGCCTCCATAACACCGGGGAGCTGTTTTTT. Translating gives CASSLHNTGELFF.

The V gene is TRBV11-2, the J gene TRBJ2-1; D might be TRBD2 (7 bases). The germline gives CDR1 SGHAT, CDR2 FQNNGV. Trimming stripped 6 bases from V and 4 bases from J, with 19 bases between. This CDR3 comprises 16 residues. CDR3 in DNA: TGTGCCAGCAGGGAAGGGGGGGCCACGTCGTACAATGAGCAGTTCTTC. Translating gives CASREGGATSYNEQFF.

The rearrangement uses TRBV9 and TRBJ1-4; 10 bases are a match to TRBD1. CDR3 size: 16 residues. The germline CDR1 and CDR2 sequences are SGDLS and YYNGEE. Unmatched junction bases numbered 10, after V lost 4 bases and J lost 7 bases. The CDR3 loop reads CASSSDRGDRGEKLFF. CDR3 DNA sequence: TGTGCCAGCAGCTCGGACAGGGGGGATAGGGGTGAAAAACTGTTTTTT.

V is TRBV9 and J is TRBJ1-5; 7 nucleotides line up with TRBD1. This CDR3 has 15 amino acids. CDR1 is SGDLS, CDR2 YYNGEE, per germline. Losses at the gene ends were 0 bases for V and 7 bases for J; bases not matched to a gene: 7. The CDR3 sequence: CASSVAADRRQPQHF. In nucleotides, the CDR3 is TGTGCCAGCAGCGTAGCCGCGGACAGGAGACAGCCCCAGCATTTT.

This clone appeared a single time. This chain joins TRBV5-1 and TRBJ2-3; D might be TRBD2 (6 bases). Germline lookup yields CDR1 SGHRS and CDR2 YFSETQ. The CDR3 loop spans 16 amino acids. V was clipped by 0 bases and J by 2 bases, with 13 bases between them. CDR3 sequence (DNA): TGCGCCAGCAGCTTGGAGTGGGGACTTTACACAGATACGCAGTATTTT. Translated: CASSLEWGLYTDTQYF.

As DNA, the CDR3 is TGCGCCAGCAGCCAAGTTCCCGGAGGGAATTCACCCCTCCACTTT. Its protein product is CASSQVPGGNSPLHF. The rearrangement links TRBV4-1 to TRBJ1-6; no clear D gene. The ends were cut back, 1 base at V and 7 bases at J, with 11 bases in the middle. This CDR3 has 15 residues. Germline CDR1 MGHRA, CDR2 YSYEKL.

This clone has only one observation. The chain uses TRBV19 and TRBJ1-2; tentative D call: TRBD1 (5 bases). CDR3 length equals 14 residues. Trimming shortened V by 9 bases and J by 4 bases, and 18 bases separated the two germline ends. The germline CDR1 and CDR2 sequences are LNHDA and SQIVND (reference sequence). CDR3 DNA: TGTGCCAGCGCTCCAAGCGGGGGAAGCTATGGCTACACCTTC. Protein sequence: CASAPSGGSYGYTF.

V gene TRBV6-6 combines with J gene TRBJ1-2; tentatively, D is TRBD1 (5 bases). Germline lookup yields CDR1 MNHNY and CDR2 SVGAGI (reference sequence). The CDR3 spans 15 residues. Trimming took 2 bases from V and 0 from J, leaving 10 bases between them. The CDR3 region is CASSYGTEANYGYTF. CDR3 nucleotide sequence: TGTGCCAGCAGTTACGGGACGGAAGCTAACTATGGCTACACCTTC.

The chain has TRBV11-2 and TRBJ2-1; D perhaps matches TRBD1 (6 bases). In germline, CDR1 is SGHAT, CDR2 FQNNGV. The CDR3 contains 13 residues. Trimming removed 4 bases from V and 3 bases from J, with 7 bases in between. The CDR3 sequence: CASSSRGYNEQFF. CDR3 bases: TGTGCCAGCAGCTCCAGGGGCTACAATGAGCAGTTCTTC.

The count of this clone is one. The V call is TRBV7-2, the J call TRBJ2-4; D is ambiguous. CDR3 length: 13 amino acids. Trimming removed 4 bases at V and 8 bases at J, with 12 bases between. Germline V gene sequence: CDR1 SGHTA, CDR2 FQGNSA. CDR3 sequence (DNA): TGTGCCAGCAGCTCCCTTGACTCTTACATTCAGTACTTC. Encoded protein: CASSSLDSYIQYF.

CDR3 DNA: TGTGCCAGTAGCCCCCCCGTTCGGACCCGGCTAAATTCACCCCTCCACTTT. As protein: CASSPPVRTRLNSPLHF. The V and J genes are TRBV19 and TRBJ1-6, with D hard to call. This CDR3 region has 17 residues. CDR1 LNHDA and CDR2 SQIVND come from the germline V gene (reference sequence). V shed 6 bases and J shed 7 bases, with 22 bases lying between them.

The V call is TRBV9, the J call TRBJ2-3, with TRBD1 matching 8 bases. This CDR3 spans 16 amino acids. Germline values: CDR1 SGDLS, CDR2 YYNGEE. Trimming took 3 bases from V and 2 from J; bases not matched to a gene: 8. CDR3 DNA: TGTGCCAGCAGCGAGCGGACAGGGCAATTCACAGATACGCAGTATTTT. It is translated as CASSERTGQFTDTQYF.